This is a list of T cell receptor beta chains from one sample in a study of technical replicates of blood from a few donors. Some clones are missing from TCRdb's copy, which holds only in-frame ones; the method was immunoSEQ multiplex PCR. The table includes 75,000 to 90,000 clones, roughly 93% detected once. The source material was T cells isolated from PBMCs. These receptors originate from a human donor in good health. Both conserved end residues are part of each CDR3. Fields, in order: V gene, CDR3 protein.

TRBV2,CASSEGLAGVTYNEQFF
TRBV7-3,CASSLEGQGARTEAFF
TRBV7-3,CASSLMGQGEAFF
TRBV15,CATSRDPNNEQFF
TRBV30,CAWLSGRASGANVLTF
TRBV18,CASSPPGSGFEDNQPQHF
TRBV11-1,CASSLGDTPNTGELFF
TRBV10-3,CAISDNFANTDTQYF
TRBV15,CATSRVKGANTEAFF
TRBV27,CASRTGFNTQYF
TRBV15,CATSRDGSGRSTGELFF
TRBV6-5,CASSYNLGGELFF
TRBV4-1,CASSQAKGYSNQPQHF
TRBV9,CASSRGMEAYEQYF
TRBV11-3,CASKQGGNTIYF
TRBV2,CASSGGTGPNIQYF
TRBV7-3,CASSLMTGGTMNTEAFF
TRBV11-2,CASSRDGGINTGELFF